This TCR beta chain derives from a study of T cell responses to AZD1222 COVID-19 vaccine. Some clones are missing from TCRdb's copy, which holds only in-frame ones; the method was immunoSEQ multiplex PCR. The sample contains 95,000 to 100,000 clones, approximately 88% of which appear only once. Overall study findings and caveats: The CD4 TCRs associated with vaccination extended across spike and predominated at 160-218 and 743-854. Among spike-specific TCRs, nearly half reportedly target unmutated variant regions.

This clone was seen just once. Its matching antigen is unknown. CDR1 and CDR2 from the germline V gene are LNHDA and SQIVND (reference sequence). With V trimmed by 1 base and J by 10 bases, 7 bases remained unmatched. CDR3 length equals 16 residues. This material consisted of peripheral blood, taken 28 days after the second AZD1222 dose. V is TRBV19 and J is TRBJ2-1; 13 positions agree with TRBD2. The TCR originated in an adult who received the AZD1222 COVID-19 vaccine. Written as DNA, the CDR3 is TGTGCCAGTAGTATAGGCCGGACTAGCGGGAGTGGCGAGCAGTTCTTC. It translates to CASSIGRTSGSGEQFF.